The rows below give T cell receptor beta chains drawn from one sample of a study of shared clonotypes between healthy human individuals. Profiling relied on immunoSEQ multiplex PCR, and the TCRdb table lists in-frame clones only, not all of them. Among 2 million to 3 million clones listed, approximately 93% were seen once. The sequenced sample was naive CD4+ T cells from PBMCs. The origin of the receptors is a man between 18 and 35 years old in good health. Some clones in this sample may be carry-over from other donors' samples. CDR3s include the opening cysteine and the closing phenylalanine or tryptophan. The D gene is left open where the match is weak. Size values are once, few and many counts, or a class for expanded clones, and some rows have none.

D: NA; J: TRBJ2-7; size: NA; V: TRBV25-1; CDR3: CASSVGLYPGEQYF; DNA: TGTGCCAGCAGTGTCGGGCTATACCCTGGAGAGCAGTACTTC
D: NA; J: TRBJ1-2; size: NA; V: TRBV6-1; CDR3: CASSEFPGPYGYTF; DNA: TGTGCCAGCAGTGAATTTCCGGGCCCCTATGGCTACACCTTC
D: TRBD1; J: TRBJ2-3; size: NA; V: TRBV10-3; CDR3: CAISETGGTTDTQYF; DNA: TGTGCCATCAGCGAGACAGGGGGCACCACAGATACGCAGTATTTT
D: NA; J: TRBJ2-1; size: NA; V: TRBV4-1; CDR3: CASSSVGGPTYNEQFF; DNA: TGCGCCAGCAGTTCGGTTGGCGGCCCGACCTACAATGAGCAGTTCTTC
D: NA; J: TRBJ2-5; size: NA; V: TRBV11-2; CDR3: CASSRKGGPPGETQYF; DNA: TGTGCCAGCAGCCGGAAGGGCGGGCCCCCTGGAGAGACCCAGTACTTC
D: TRBD1; J: TRBJ1-1; size: NA; V: TRBV7-2; CDR3: CASSLAGGTDEAFF; DNA: TGTGCCAGCAGCTTGGCCGGAGGGACAGATGAAGCTTTCTTT
D: TRBD2; J: TRBJ2-7; size: NA; V: TRBV7-9; CDR3: CASRATQRASGQYEQYF; DNA: TGTGCCAGTCGGGCAACTCAGAGGGCTAGCGGACAATACGAGCAGTACTTC
D: NA; J: TRBJ2-1; size: NA; V: TRBV7-2; CDR3: CASSLARDEQFF; DNA: TGTGCCAGCAGCTTAGCTCGGGACGAGCAGTTCTTC
D: NA; J: TRBJ1-4; size: NA; V: TRBV9; CDR3: CASSLRGATNEKLFF; DNA: TGTGCCAGCAGCCTTAGAGGGGCCACTAATGAAAAACTGTTTTTT
D: TRBD2; J: TRBJ2-1; size: NA; V: TRBV27; CDR3: CASSLSVWWREGHKNEQFF; DNA: TGTGCCAGCAGTTTATCGGTTTGGTGGCGGGAGGGCCATAAAAATGAGCAGTTCTTC
D: TRBD2; J: TRBJ2-1; size: NA; V: TRBV6-5; CDR3: CASSKLAGAPSEQFF; DNA: TGTGCCAGCAGTAAACTAGCGGGAGCACCTTCTGAGCAGTTCTTC
D: TRBD1; J: TRBJ1-4; size: NA; V: TRBV25-1; CDR3: CASSDGQGATDEKLFF; DNA: TGTGCCAGCAGTGACGGACAGGGGGCGACTGATGAAAAACTGTTTTTT
D: NA; J: TRBJ2-3; size: NA; V: TRBV5-3; CDR3: CARSLVGVGGFTDTQYF; DNA: TGTGCCAGAAGCTTGGTAGGTGTAGGGGGGTTCACAGATACGCAGTATTTT
D: NA; J: TRBJ1-4; size: NA; V: TRBV5-1; CDR3: CASSPPDRTGYEKLFF; DNA: TGCGCCAGCAGCCCCCCCGACAGGACGGGATATGAAAAACTGTTTTTT
D: NA; J: TRBJ2-7; size: NA; V: TRBV5-1; CDR3: CASSPAGQSYEQYF; DNA: TGCGCCAGCAGCCCCGCGGGACAGTCCTACGAGCAGTACTTC
D: NA; J: TRBJ1-1; size: NA; V: TRBV11-2; CDR3: CASSLVPRTEAFF; DNA: TGTGCCAGCAGCTTAGTGCCGCGGACCGAAGCTTTCTTT
D: NA; J: TRBJ2-1; size: NA; V: TRBV19; CDR3: CASSMLSGAGYNEQFF; DNA: TGTGCCAGTAGTATGCTGTCGGGAGCTGGCTACAATGAGCAGTTCTTC
D: NA; J: TRBJ1-2; size: once; V: TRBV11-2; CDR3: CASSPLRGSGYTF; DNA: TGTGCCAGCAGCCCATTGAGAGGAAGCGGCTACACCTTC
D: TRBD1; J: TRBJ1-4; size: NA; V: TRBV15; CDR3: CATSRLTGANEKLFF; DNA: TGTGCCACCAGCAGACTGACAGGGGCTAATGAAAAACTGTTTTTT
D: TRBD2; J: TRBJ2-2; size: NA; V: TRBV27; CDR3: CASSSRTSGIRPTGELFF; DNA: TGTGCCAGCAGTTCTCGGACTAGCGGGATTCGACCCACCGGGGAGCTGTTTTTT
D: NA; J: TRBJ1-3; size: once; V: TRBV11-2; CDR3: CASSSTWGATGNTIYF; DNA: TGTGCCAGCAGCTCGACTTGGGGGGCTACTGGAAACACCATATATTTT
D: TRBD2; J: TRBJ2-3; size: NA; V: TRBV28; CDR3: CASSSASGPSTDTQYF; DNA: TGTGCCAGCAGCAGCGCTAGCGGGCCTAGCACAGATACGCAGTATTTT
D: TRBD1; J: TRBJ2-7; size: NA; V: TRBV7-9; CDR3: CASSRDRVSYEQYF; DNA: TGTGCCAGCAGCCGAGACAGGGTCTCCTACGAGCAGTACTTC
D: NA; J: TRBJ2-1; size: NA; V: TRBV18; CDR3: CASSRDSRWNEQFF; DNA: TGTGCCAGCTCACGGGACTCTCGCTGGAATGAGCAGTTCTTC
D: NA; J: TRBJ2-1; size: few; V: TRBV30; CDR3: CAWRMTRKTYNEQFF; DNA: TGTGCCTGGAGGATGACTAGGAAGACCTACAATGAGCAGTTCTTC
D: TRBD2; J: TRBJ2-2; size: NA; V: TRBV7-9; CDR3: CASSLAWLAATGELFF; DNA: TGTGCCAGCAGCTTAGCGTGGCTAGCGGCCACCGGGGAGCTGTTTTTT
D: NA; J: TRBJ2-3; size: NA; V: TRBV2; CDR3: CASSVTLGGFGAQYF; DNA: TGTGCCAGCAGTGTGACTCTCGGGGGTTTTGGGGCGCAGTATTTT
D: NA; J: TRBJ1-1; size: NA; V: TRBV20-1; CDR3: CSARITSGAFF; DNA: TGCAGTGCTAGAATTACAAGCGGGGCTTTCTTT
D: NA; J: TRBJ2-2; size: NA; V: TRBV7-9; CDR3: CASSRTGELFF; DNA: TGTGCCAGCAGCCGTACCGGGGAGCTGTTTTTT
D: NA; J: TRBJ2-3; size: NA; V: TRBV5-4; CDR3: CASSLDGDHSTDTQYF; DNA: TGTGCCAGCAGCTTGGATGGGGACCATAGCACAGATACGCAGTATTTT
D: NA; J: TRBJ1-2; size: once; V: TRBV25-1; CDR3: CASATIYGYTF; DNA: TGTGCCAGCGCGACCATCTATGGCTACACCTTC
D: TRBD1; J: TRBJ1-1; size: NA; V: TRBV4-2; CDR3: CASSHAGTADTEAFF; DNA: TGTGCCAGCAGCCACGCCGGGACAGCGGACACTGAAGCTTTCTTT
D: NA; J: TRBJ2-7; size: NA; V: TRBV19; CDR3: CASNAQTYEQYF; DNA: TGTGCCAGTAATGCACAAACCTACGAGCAGTACTTC
D: TRBD1; J: TRBJ1-5; size: few; V: TRBV28; CDR3: CASSPDRGQPQHF; DNA: TGTGCCAGCAGCCCTGACAGGGGTCAGCCCCAGCATTTT
D: NA; J: TRBJ2-5; size: NA; V: TRBV6-4; CDR3: CASSPTITEAETQYF; DNA: TGTGCCAGCAGTCCTACTATTACAGAGGCGGAGACCCAGTACTTC
D: TRBD1; J: TRBJ1-1; size: once; V: TRBV18; CDR3: CASSGTATEAFF; DNA: TGTGCCAGCTCCGGGACAGCCACTGAAGCTTTCTTT
D: NA; J: TRBJ1-4; size: once; V: TRBV7-2; CDR3: CASSIRGFGEKLFF; DNA: TGTGCCAGCAGCATCAGGGGTTTTGGTGAAAAACTGTTTTTT
D: TRBD2; J: TRBJ2-7; size: NA; V: TRBV5-4; CDR3: CASSLGTSGSVEQYF; DNA: TGTGCCAGCAGCCTCGGGACTAGCGGGAGTGTCGAGCAGTACTTC
D: NA; J: TRBJ1-2; size: NA; V: TRBV5-1; CDR3: CASSWDLIYGYTF; DNA: TGCGCCAGCAGCTGGGACCTTATTTACGGCTACACCTTC
D: TRBD1; J: TRBJ1-6; size: NA; V: TRBV2; CDR3: CASNPQTGVASPLHF; DNA: TGTGCCAGCAATCCCCAGACAGGGGTGGCTTCACCCCTCCACTTT
D: TRBD1; J: TRBJ1-4; size: NA; V: TRBV27; CDR3: CASRAAGGEKLFF; DNA: TGTGCCAGTCGCGCAGCAGGGGGTGAAAAACTGTTTTTT
D: NA; J: TRBJ2-7; size: NA; V: TRBV28; CDR3: CASSPDSLRYEQYF; DNA: TGTGCCAGCAGTCCCGACAGCCTGAGGTACGAGCAGTACTTC
D: NA; J: TRBJ1-2; size: NA; V: TRBV5-1; CDR3: CASSFGGNYGYTF; DNA: TGCGCCAGCAGCTTTGGGGGGAACTATGGCTACACCTTC
D: NA; J: TRBJ1-2; size: NA; V: TRBV7-2; CDR3: CASSPRSYGYTF; DNA: TGTGCCAGCAGCCCCCGGTCCTATGGCTACACCTTC
D: NA; J: TRBJ1-2; size: NA; V: TRBV28; CDR3: CATPTSGGAEANYGYTF; DNA: TGTGCCACCCCTACCTCCGGGGGGGCGGAAGCTAACTATGGCTACACCTTC
D: TRBD1; J: TRBJ1-1; size: NA; V: TRBV5-1; CDR3: CASSGPGGINTEAFF; DNA: TGCGCCAGCAGCGGGCCAGGGGGAATTAACACTGAAGCTTTCTTT
D: TRBD2; J: TRBJ2-7; size: NA; V: TRBV9; CDR3: CASSEGAGVPGEQYF; DNA: TGTGCCAGCAGCGAAGGAGCGGGAGTACCAGGCGAGCAGTACTTC
D: TRBD1; J: TRBJ1-1; size: few; V: TRBV6-1; CDR3: CASSARSMDRDTEAFF; DNA: TGTGCCAGCAGTGCACGGTCCATGGACAGGGACACTGAAGCTTTCTTT
D: NA; J: TRBJ2-6; size: NA; V: TRBV28; CDR3: CASSLLRGTSGANVLTF; DNA: TGTGCCAGCAGTTTATTGAGAGGGACCTCTGGGGCCAACGTCCTGACTTTC
D: TRBD2; J: TRBJ2-1; size: NA; V: TRBV5-1; CDR3: CASSLVASGRLDEQFF; DNA: TGCGCCAGCAGCTTGGTAGCTAGCGGGAGGTTGGATGAGCAGTTCTTC
D: NA; J: TRBJ2-5; size: NA; V: TRBV10-3; CDR3: CAISAAGNKETQYF; DNA: TGTGCCATCAGTGCCGCGGGGAATAAAGAGACCCAGTACTTC
D: NA; J: TRBJ1-1; size: few; V: TRBV2; CDR3: CASSNRQNTEAFF; DNA: TGTGCCAGCAGTAACCGACAGAACACTGAAGCTTTCTTT
D: TRBD2; J: TRBJ2-3; size: NA; V: TRBV28; CDR3: CASSLPSGRVVGF; DNA: TGTGCCAGCAGTTTACCTAGCGGGAGGGTAGTGGGGTTT
D: TRBD1; J: TRBJ1-6; size: NA; V: TRBV30; CDR3: CAWSRSGTVANSPLHF; DNA: TGTGCCTGGAGCCGATCCGGGACAGTCGCCAATTCACCCCTCCACTTT
D: NA; J: TRBJ2-1; size: NA; V: TRBV6-1; CDR3: CASSADDGTPTQNEQFF; DNA: TGTGCCAGCAGTGCAGACGACGGGACGCCAACTCAAAATGAGCAGTTCTTC
D: NA; J: TRBJ2-3; size: NA; V: TRBV7-2; CDR3: CASSSIPPPGTQYF; DNA: TGTGCCAGCAGCTCTATTCCCCCGCCGGGTACGCAGTATTTT
D: NA; J: TRBJ2-1; size: NA; V: TRBV6-4; CDR3: CASSDSSREQFF; DNA: TGTGCCAGCAGTGACTCTTCGAGAGAGCAGTTCTTC
D: NA; J: TRBJ2-3; size: NA; V: TRBV5-1; CDR3: CASSLPGASTDTQYF; DNA: TGCGCCAGCAGCTTGCCGGGGGCGAGCACAGATACGCAGTATTTT
D: NA; J: TRBJ2-6; size: NA; V: TRBV6-4; CDR3: CASSVAFSGANVLTF; DNA: TGTGCCAGCAGTGTGGCCTTCTCTGGGGCCAACGTCCTGACTTTC